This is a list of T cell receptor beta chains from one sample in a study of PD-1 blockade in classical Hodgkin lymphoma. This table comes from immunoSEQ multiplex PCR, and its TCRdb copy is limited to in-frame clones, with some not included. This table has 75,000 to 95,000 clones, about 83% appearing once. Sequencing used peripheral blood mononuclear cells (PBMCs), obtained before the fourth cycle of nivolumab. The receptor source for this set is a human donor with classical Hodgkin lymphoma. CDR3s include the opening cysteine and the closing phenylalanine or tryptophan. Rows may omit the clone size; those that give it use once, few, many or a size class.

CDR3: CASSPPGLPNIQYF; V: TRBV6-5; size: once
CDR3: CASSFGLARSSGANVLTF; V: TRBV7-2; size: .
CDR3: CASSPGGWGNNEQFF; V: TRBV11-3; size: .
CDR3: CAAEPNYGNTIYF; V: TRBV30; size: .
CDR3: CASSLEGGRVGETQYF; V: TRBV5-1; size: .
CDR3: CASSQPTSIAEQFF; V: TRBV2; size: .
CDR3: CASSTFSEGTYNEQFF; V: TRBV19; size: .
CDR3: CASSIPGLATGELFF; V: TRBV28; size: .
CDR3: CAWRPLAGYYEQYF; V: TRBV30; size: few
CDR3: CASSFRGSSYEQYF; V: TRBV7-2; size: .
CDR3: CASSLGSAPGPSGGYTF; V: TRBV5-6; size: .
CDR3: CASKWRNQETQYF; V: TRBV7-2; size: few